The next 32 T cell receptor beta chains were all read from a single sample in a study of shared clonotypes between healthy human individuals (TCRdb year 2020). The library came from the immunoSEQ multiplex PCR assay. The immuneACCESS repertoire file appears here via TCRdb, limited to in-frame rearrangements. These files lack a portion of the clones; in checked studies, under half of the deficit traces to unresolved V genes, and the cause of the others is not known. Across this sample there are a few million clones, with approximately 94% seen only once. The biggest ten clones account for more than 0.12% of the sample. Sequencing was performed on naive CD4+ T cells sorted from blood. The cell subset or site label corresponds to: CD45RA+ positively selected. Receptors were obtained from a man younger than 35 in good health.

This clone has only a few counts. The chain uses TRBV5-4 and TRBJ2-1; TRBD2 agrees at 10 bases. Germline-derived CDR1 and CDR2 are SGHNT and YYREEE (reference sequence). This CDR3 has 14 residues. The V segment lost 3 bases and the J segment 5 bases; nucleotides outside the gene matches: 2. In nucleotides, the CDR3 is TGTGCCAGCAGCTGGACTAGCGGCGACAATGAGCAGTTCTTC. Protein sequence: CASSWTSGDNEQFF. The entire variable domain, with the rest obtained from reference TRBV5-4 and TRBJ2-1, is as follows: ETGVTQSPTHLIKTRGQQVTLRCSSQSGHNTVSWYQQALGQGPQFIFQYYREEENGRGNFPPRFSGLQFPNYSSELNVNALELDDSALYLCASSWTSGDNEQFFGPGTRLTVL.

V gene TRBV5-8 combines with J gene TRBJ2-6; 8 bases line up with TRBD1. Germline V CDR1 and CDR2: SGHTS, YDEGEE. The CDR3 runs to 14 residues. With 5 bases clipped from V and 7 bases from J, the junction kept 5 bases outside the gene matches. CDR3 DNA sequence: TGTGCCAGCAGATCAGACAGGGGAGCCAACGTCCTGACTTTC. It codes for CASRSDRGANVLTF.

The rearrangement joins TRBV5-1 to TRBJ1-1, with D possibly being TRBD1 (6 bases). V shed 0 bases and J shed 6 bases, with 12 bases lying between them. The CDR3 is 14 residues long. Germline V gene lookup returns CDR1 SGHRS and CDR2 YFSETQ. CDR3 amino acids: CASSLGGPGAEAFF. CDR3 in DNA: TGCGCCAGCAGCTTGGGGGGCCCAGGGGCTGAAGCTTTCTTT. Full variable domain (remainder filled in from reference TRBV5-1 and TRBJ1-1): KAGVTQTPRYLIKTRGQQVTLSCSPISGHRSVSWYQQTPGQGLQFLFEYFSETQRNKGNFPGRFSGRQFSNSRSEMNVSTLELGDSALYLCASSLGGPGAEAFFGQGTRLTVV.

The chain combines TRBV19 with TRBJ1-4; D remains ambiguous. CDR1 and CDR2 from the germline V gene are LNHDA and SQIVND (reference sequence). The CDR3 totals 13 residues. V lost 4 bases, J lost 8 bases, and 11 bases lay in between. The DNA of the CDR3 is TGTGCCAGTAGTACCGAATTGCGGGAAAAACTGTTTTTT. Its protein product is CASSTELREKLFF.

The gene calls are TRBV2 and TRBJ2-1; the D gene could be TRBD1 or TRBD2 (5 bases each). The CDR3 totals 15 residues. Looked up from germline, CDR1 is SNHLY and CDR2 is FYNNEI. V lost 4 bases and J 6 bases, leaving 16 bases between the germline ends. The chain's CDR3 is CASSAGRGPTNEQFF. CDR3 DNA: TGTGCCAGCAGTGCCGGTCGGGGACCGACCAATGAGCAGTTCTTC.

As to this clone: Other DNA sequences in this specimen translate into the identical CDR3. This rearrangement joins TRBV9 to TRBJ2-6; D remains ambiguous. Germline loops: CDR1 SGDLS, CDR2 YYNGEE. This CDR3 has 15 amino acids. V lost 2 bases and J 0 bases, leaving 6 bases between the germline ends. The CDR3 DNA follows: TGTGCCAGCAGCGTTTCGGGCTCTGGGGCCAACGTCCTGACTTTC. It specifies CASSVSGSGANVLTF.

A note on this clone: The same CDR3 arises from other DNA sequences in this sample as well. V usage is TRBV6-5 and J usage is TRBJ1-1; D is undetermined. Germline-derived CDR1 and CDR2 are MNHEY and SVGAGI. The V and J ends lost 4 bases and 1 base respectively, with 7 bases between them. The CDR3 is made up of 13 amino acids. CDR3 protein: CASSLTSNTEAFF. In DNA, the CDR3 is TGTGCCAGCAGTTTAACATCGAACACTGAAGCTTTCTTT.

V usage is TRBV6-5 and J usage is TRBJ2-7; D is possibly TRBD2 (6 bases). The CDR3 has 13 amino acids. Germline-derived CDR1 and CDR2 are MNHEY and SVGAGI. V lost 0 bases and J 6 bases, leaving 9 bases between the germline ends. CDR3 in DNA: TGTGCCAGCAGTTACTCCCGGGGGACCGAGCAGTACTTC. Residues: CASSYSRGTEQYF.

The chain uses TRBV6-1 and TRBJ2-4, with 7 bases fitting TRBD1. The CDR3 sequence is 15 residues long. Germline V gene sequence: CDR1 MNHNS, CDR2 SASEGT. V was pared by 7 bases and J by 6 bases, with 12 bases of the junction left unmatched. As DNA, the CDR3 is TGTGCCAGCAATAGAAGGGACAGTGATAGAAACATTCAGTACTTC. Translation gives CASNRRDSDRNIQYF.

This chain connects TRBV11-3 to TRBJ1-6; no reliable D call. Germline V lookup: CDR1 SGHNT, CDR2 YENEEA. The CDR3 consists of 13 residues. V lost 3 bases and J lost 7, with 7 bases in between. In nucleotides, the CDR3 is TGTGCCAGCAGCTTTACCTCAAATTCACCCCTCCACTTT. Translating gives CASSFTSNSPLHF.

This sequence joins TRBV28 and TRBJ2-5; D perhaps matches TRBD1 (6 bases). This CDR3 is 16 amino acids long. In germline, CDR1 is MDHEN, CDR2 SYDVKM. The ends were cut back, 2 bases at V and 5 bases at J, with 18 bases in the middle. The CDR3 coding sequence is TGTGCCAGCAGTTTAGGCAGGGGTCTTTTGGAGGAGACCCAGTACTTC. Its protein product is CASSLGRGLLEETQYF.

The rearrangement links TRBV7-6 to TRBJ1-1; 9 bases match TRBD1. The CDR3 sequence is 16 residues long. Losses at the gene ends were 2 bases for V and 6 bases for J; bases not matched to a gene: 10. Looked up from germline, CDR1 is SGHVS and CDR2 is FNYEAQ. The CDR3 region has the DNA TGTGCCAGCAGCTTACCCCCCCCGGGACAGGGCCCTGAAGCTTTCTTT. The encoded protein is CASSLPPPGQGPEAFF.

The chain recombines TRBV5-1 with TRBJ2-1; no clear D. This CDR3 region has 16 residues. Germline assignment: CDR1 SGHRS and CDR2 YFSETQ. The V end lost 3 bases, the J end lost 5 bases, and 18 bases lay between the germline ends. The CDR3 region is CASSSAATAGDNEQFF. CDR3 nucleotide sequence: TGCGCCAGCAGCTCAGCTGCGACGGCTGGAGACAATGAGCAGTTCTTC.

The chain combines TRBV11-2 with TRBJ2-7; D might be TRBD1 (6 bases). Germline values: CDR1 SGHAT, CDR2 FQNNGV. This CDR3 region has 13 residues. Trimming took off 2 bases at V and 2 bases at J, with 7 bases between the two ends. CDR3 residues: CASSLWTAYEQYF. CDR3 nucleotides: TGTGCCAGCAGCTTATGGACAGCCTACGAGCAGTACTTC.

The chain is built from TRBV5-1 and TRBJ2-3; D tentatively fits TRBD1 or TRBD2 (5 bases each). The CDR3 covers 14 residues. CDR1 and CDR2 from the germline V gene are SGHRS and YFSETQ. V lost 7 bases, J lost 0 bases, and 12 bases lay in between. The CDR3 DNA reads as TGCGCCAGCGGGGCGGGTCAGAGCACAGATACGCAGTATTTT. Translated, it gives CASGAGQSTDTQYF.

The chain combines TRBV29-1 with TRBJ1-2; D is undetermined. Trimming removed 6 bases at V and 8 bases at J, with 13 bases between. The CDR3 is made up of 11 amino acids. The germline gives CDR1 SQVTM, CDR2 ANQGSEA. In DNA, the CDR3 is TGCAGCGTAGAGGGTGTCCTAGGCTACACCTTC. Translating it yields CSVEGVLGYTF.

The rearrangement joins TRBV7-9 to TRBJ2-4; D possibly corresponds to TRBD1 (7 bases). Trimming cost V 1 base and J 8 bases, with 12 bases left between them. Germline values: CDR1 SEHNR, CDR2 FQNEAQ (reference sequence). The CDR3 has 14 residues. The CDR3 DNA is TGTGCCAGCAGCTTAGGGACAGGAGGGGACATTCAGTACTTC. Its translation is CASSLGTGGDIQYF.

This chain joins TRBV5-4 and TRBJ2-7; TRBD1 aligns across 7 bases. This CDR3 has 15 amino acids. Germline CDR1 and CDR2: SGHNT and YYREEE (reference sequence). Trimming took 4 bases from V and 3 from J; bases not matched to a gene: 10. CDR3 DNA: TGTGCCAGCAGCCTTTTTGACAGGGACCACTACGAGCAGTACTTC. Its protein is CASSLFDRDHYEQYF.

This clone is a singleton in its sample. The chain links TRBV6-5 to TRBJ2-3; the match to TRBD2 covers 9 bases. V was clipped by 2 bases and J by 1 base; unmatched bases: 4. The germline V gene encodes CDR1 MNHEY and CDR2 SVGAGI. The CDR3 totals 16 residues. The CDR3 DNA reads TGTGCCAGCAGTTACGGCGGCGGGGGGGGCACAGATACGCAGTATTTT. Its translation is CASSYGGGGGTDTQYF.

V usage is TRBV18 and J usage is TRBJ2-2; no clear D gene. V gave up 4 bases and J gave up 4 bases, with 10 bases separating them. The CDR3 runs 14 residues. Germline V lookup: CDR1 KGHSH, CDR2 LQKENI. CDR3 loop: CASSLSTGTGELFF. The CDR3 DNA sequence: TGTGCCAGCTCACTCTCGACGGGCACCGGGGAGCTGTTTTTT.

The sample holds a few counts of this clone. V usage is TRBV5-1 and J usage is TRBJ1-3; D is uncertain. Germline assignment: CDR1 SGHRS and CDR2 YFSETQ. The CDR3 is 14 amino acids. The V end lost 2 bases, the J end lost 1 base, and 7 bases lay between the germline ends. CDR3 sequence (DNA): TGCGCCAGCAGCTTTCTCCCGTCTGGAAACACCATATATTTT. Translated: CASSFLPSGNTIYF.

This chain links TRBV10-3 with TRBJ2-5, with 7 bases identical to TRBD1. This CDR3 is built from 13 residues. The ends lost 5 bases at V and 3 bases at J; junction bases unmatched: 3. The germline V gene encodes CDR1 ENHRY and CDR2 SYGVKD. The CDR3 reads CAISSGQKETQYF. CDR3 DNA: TGTGCCATCAGTTCGGGACAGAAAGAGACCCAGTACTTC.

This chain uses TRBV7-2 with TRBJ2-1; weak D call: TRBD1 (6 bases). The CDR3 is 13 residues long. Trimming took off 4 bases at V and 10 bases at J, with 14 bases between the two ends. Germline CDR1 and CDR2: SGHTA and FQGNSA. CDR3 region: CASSSPGTNEQFF. The CDR3, as DNA: TGTGCCAGCAGCTCGCCCGGGACAAACGAGCAGTTCTTC.

With regard to this clone: Other DNA variants within this sample encode the same CDR3. The chain recombines TRBV7-2 with TRBJ2-7; a weak D match, TRBD2 (5 bases). From germline, CDR1 is SGHTA and CDR2 FQGNSA. The CDR3 consists of 15 residues. V was trimmed by 2 bases and J by 0 bases, leaving 11 bases between them. CDR3 amino acids: CASSLPGGGSYEQYF. CDR3 sequence (DNA): TGTGCCAGCAGCTTACCAGGCGGAGGCTCCTACGAGCAGTACTTC.

The V and J genes are TRBV5-1 and TRBJ2-7; D remains ambiguous. From germline, CDR1 is SGHRS and CDR2 YFSETQ. The V gene lost 2 bases and the J gene lost 1 base, with 7 bases spanning the gap. The CDR3 runs 13 residues. The CDR3 sequence is CASSFPTSYEQYF. CDR3 DNA sequence: TGCGCCAGCAGCTTCCCGACTTCCTACGAGCAGTACTTC.

Note on this clone: Other nucleotide sequences in the sample specify the same CDR3. The chain links TRBV5-1 to TRBJ1-1; no clear D. CDR1 SGHRS and CDR2 YFSETQ come from the germline V gene. Trimming took off 1 base at V and 1 base at J, with 11 bases between the two ends. The CDR3 is 15 amino acids. DNA for the CDR3: TGCGCCAGCAGCTTGAGTGGGCAGGAGAACACTGAAGCTTTCTTT. Translated, it gives CASSLSGQENTEAFF.

The chain links TRBV15 to TRBJ1-4; D is perhaps TRBD1 (5 bases). Trimming removed 8 bases from V and 0 bases from J, with 16 bases in between. The CDR3 extends over 16 amino acids. Germline assignment: CDR1 LNHNV and CDR2 YYDKDF (reference sequence). Here the CDR3 DNA reads TGTGCCACCCGTGGGGGGACTGCTGCAACTAATGAAAAACTGTTTTTT. Protein sequence: CATRGGTAATNEKLFF.

The gene calls are TRBV6-5 and TRBJ2-7; 9 bases map to TRBD1. Germline CDR1 reads MNHEY; CDR2 reads SVGAGI. The CDR3 is 15 residues long. V shed 4 bases, J shed 4 bases, and the junction held 8 bases outside the gene matches. The CDR3 region has the DNA TGTGCCAGCAGTTCGTCCGGGACAGGGTGGTACGAGCAGTACTTC. Its translation is CASSSSGTGWYEQYF.

As to this clone: This CDR3 is also generated by other DNA sequences in the sample. The CDR3 DNA reads as TGTGCCAGCAGTTTCGGATCCGGGGAGCTGTTTTTT. Encoded protein: CASSFGSGELFF. V gene TRBV11-3 combines with J gene TRBJ2-2; D is undetermined. CDR1 and CDR2 from the germline V gene are SGHNT and YENEEA. Trimming stripped 6 bases from V and 6 bases from J, with 8 bases between. The CDR3 loop spans 12 amino acids.

This clone was found once. The V gene is TRBV2, the J gene TRBJ1-2, with 9 bases fitting TRBD1. The CDR3 loop spans 13 amino acids. V shed 8 bases, J shed 7 bases, and the junction held 8 bases outside the gene matches. Germline CDR1 is SNHLY and CDR2 is FYNNEI. Written as DNA, the CDR3 is TGTGCCAGCTTTGGGACAGGGAATTTTGGCTACACCTTC. It encodes CASFGTGNFGYTF.

The chain employs TRBV5-5 and TRBJ2-5, with a weak D call TRBD1 (5 bases). Deletions cut 0 bases from V and 0 bases from J, with 12 bases between. The CDR3 loop spans 16 amino acids. The germline V gene has CDR1 SGHKS and CDR2 YYEKEE (reference sequence). For the CDR3, the DNA is TGTGCCAGCAGCTTGGCCATCTTAGGGGACCAAGAGACCCAGTACTTC. It yields the protein CASSLAILGDQETQYF.

The chain joins TRBV30 to TRBJ2-7; 7 bases agree with TRBD1. The germline gives CDR1 GTSNPN, CDR2 SVGIG (reference sequence). The CDR3 has 13 residues. Losses at the gene ends were 5 bases for V and 5 bases for J; bases not matched to a gene: 9. The CDR3 DNA sequence: TGTGCCTGGGAGGTGGACAGGCTAGACGAGCAGTACTTC. It is translated as CAWEVDRLDEQYF.